Below are 20 T cell receptor beta chains sequenced from a single sample in a study of siplizumab effects on memory and regulatory T cells. The table came from immunoSEQ multiplex PCR; TCRdb's copy has only in-frame clones and leaves some out. Here the sample spans approximately 100,000 clones, just under 95% being singletons. The material sequenced was non-Treg CD4+ T cells sorted from blood. Receptors were obtained from a human donor in good health.

The rearrangement joins TRBV28 to TRBJ1-5, with D maybe TRBD1 (6 bases). Looked up from germline, CDR1 is MDHEN and CDR2 is SYDVKM. V was pared by 4 bases and J by 4 bases, with 14 bases between. The length of the CDR3 is 15 residues. CDR3 DNA sequence: TGTGCCAGCAGTTCCTACAGGGTTAGGAATCAGCCCCAGCATTTT. Protein: CASSSYRVRNQPQHF.

This sequence joins TRBV29-1 and TRBJ2-3; 9 positions match TRBD2. The V segment lost 0 bases and the J segment 3 bases; nucleotides outside the gene matches: 7. The CDR3 runs 16 residues. Germline V lookup: CDR1 SQVTM, CDR2 ANQGSEA. The CDR3 reads CSVEDRVAGVTDTQYF. Here the CDR3 DNA reads TGCAGCGTTGAAGATCGGGTAGCGGGAGTAACAGATACGCAGTATTTT.

V is TRBV11-1 and J is TRBJ2-3; D perhaps matches TRBD1 (5 bases). Between the trimmed V and J ends, which lost 1 base and 2 bases, there was a span of 16 bases. Germline V lookup: CDR1 SGHAT, CDR2 FQDESV (reference sequence). The CDR3 contains 17 residues. The CDR3 DNA is TGTGCCAGCAGCTTAGGGTCTTCAGGGTTAATCACAGATACGCAGTATTTT. Protein product: CASSLGSSGLITDTQYF.

This clone was counted a single time. The chain joins TRBV19 to TRBJ2-2; TRBD2 might be the D (6 bases). The CDR3 loop spans 16 amino acids. V gave up 7 bases and J gave up 2 bases, with 17 bases separating them. CDR1 and CDR2 from the germline V gene are LNHDA and SQIVND (reference sequence). The CDR3 here is CASTEAGTVNTGELFF. CDR3 DNA sequence: TGTGCCAGTACCGAAGCCGGGACTGTCAACACCGGGGAGCTGTTTTTT.

The chain employs TRBV18 and TRBJ1-2; TRBD1 agrees at 7 bases. CDR1 is KGHSH, CDR2 LQKENI, per germline. The CDR3 has 14 amino acids. The trim removed 3 bases at V and 7 bases at J, leaving 8 bases unmatched. The CDR3 sequence is CASSPVGQEAGYTF. DNA of the CDR3: TGTGCCAGCTCACCCGTTGGACAGGAGGCTGGCTACACCTTC.

This chain's CDR3 is CASRVALAGADTQYF. The CDR3 nucleotides read TGCGCCAGCAGGGTGGCACTAGCGGGAGCCGATACGCAGTATTTT. The gene calls are TRBV5-1 and TRBJ2-3; TRBD2 aligns across 11 bases. J lost 6 bases, V lost 5 bases, and 8 bases had no gene match. The CDR3 spans 15 residues. Germline lookup yields CDR1 SGHRS and CDR2 YFSETQ.

The rearrangement links TRBV28 to TRBJ1-2; D gene uncertain. CDR3 length: 15 residues. Germline values: CDR1 MDHEN, CDR2 SYDVKM. V was cut by 7 bases and J by 5 bases, with 20 bases left in between. This CDR3 is CASTAIGGPGYGYTF. In nucleotides, the CDR3 is TGTGCCAGCACCGCCATCGGTGGACCAGGTTATGGCTACACCTTC.

The chain couples TRBV25-1 to TRBJ1-2; 7 positions agree with TRBD1. This CDR3 is built from 16 residues. CDR1 is MGHDK, CDR2 SYGVNS, per germline. The J segment lost 5 bases and the V segment lost 2 bases, leaving 11 bases of the junction unmatched. The CDR3 DNA follows: TGTGCCAGCAGTGAAGCCCCAGAGGGGGCAGAGTATGGCTACACCTTC. Translation gives CASSEAPEGAEYGYTF.

This chain connects TRBV7-2 to TRBJ2-7; tentatively, D is TRBD1 or TRBD2 (5 bases each). CDR3 length: 13 residues. The germline gives CDR1 SGHTA, CDR2 FQGNSA. V was trimmed by 5 bases and J by 3 bases, leaving 11 bases between them. The CDR3 sequence is CASSLRDLYEQYF. In nucleotides, the CDR3 is TGTGCCAGCAGCCTCCGGGACCTCTACGAGCAGTACTTC. Complete variable domain (other parts from reference TRBV7-2 and TRBJ2-7): GAGVSQSPSNKVTEKGKDVELRCDPISGHTALYWYRQSLGQGLEFLIYFQGNSAPDKSGLPSDRFSAERTGGSVSTLTIQRTQQEDSAVYLCASSLRDLYEQYFGPGTRLTVT.

This clone has a single count. The V call is TRBV6-5, the J call TRBJ1-5; 7 bases agree with TRBD1. Looked up from germline, CDR1 is MNHEY and CDR2 is SVGAGI. The CDR3 spans 14 residues. V shed 5 bases, J shed 7 bases, and the junction held 8 bases outside the gene matches. DNA for the CDR3: TGTGCCAGCAGTCGAGACAGGGCCGGGCAGCCCCAGCATTTT. It is translated as CASSRDRAGQPQHF.

The chain joins TRBV4-1 to TRBJ2-5; D gene unclear. V dropped 3 bases and J dropped 1 base, with 15 bases sitting between them. Germline lookup yields CDR1 MGHRA and CDR2 YSYEKL. This CDR3 contains 16 residues. The CDR3 reads CASSQGENYRQETQYF. In nucleotides, the CDR3 is TGCGCCAGCAGCCAGGGCGAAAACTACCGCCAAGAGACCCAGTACTTC.

As DNA, the CDR3 is TGCAGCGTTGACTCTGGGACAGGGGGCTGGGGCTACACCTTC. Protein: CSVDSGTGGWGYTF. The chain employs TRBV29-1 and TRBJ1-2; 12 bases fit TRBD1. Germline V gene lookup returns CDR1 SQVTM and CDR2 ANQGSEA. Germline trimming cut 3 bases from V and 8 bases from J; bases unmatched to any gene: 7. This CDR3 has 14 amino acids.

This clone has only one observation. The chain has TRBV5-1 and TRBJ2-3; D gene ambiguous. Germline CDR1 and CDR2: SGHRS and YFSETQ. V dropped 0 bases and J dropped 0 bases, with 8 bases sitting between them. The CDR3 is 15 amino acids. The CDR3 sequence is CASSLASQSTDTQYF. CDR3 coding DNA: TGCGCCAGCAGCTTGGCTTCTCAGAGCACAGATACGCAGTATTTT.

This clone was found once. This sequence joins TRBV4-1 and TRBJ2-5; D may be TRBD2 (5 bases). Looked up from germline, CDR1 is MGHRA and CDR2 is YSYEKL. With 4 bases removed from V and 4 bases from J, the gap between germline ends came to 10 bases. The CDR3 loop spans 13 amino acids. The CDR3 spells CASSLAGRETQYF. The CDR3 nucleotides are TGCGCCAGCAGCCTCGCGGGCAGAGAGACCCAGTACTTC.

The chain couples TRBV10-2 to TRBJ1-2; a weak D match, TRBD1 (6 bases). Trimming cost V 4 bases and J 1 base, with 10 bases left between them. Germline CDR1 WSHSY, CDR2 SAAADI. The CDR3 is 14 residues long. This CDR3 reads CASSAGTNNYGYTF. The CDR3 DNA reads TGCGCCAGCAGTGCCGGGACAAATAACTATGGCTACACCTTC.

This chain uses TRBV11-2 with TRBJ2-1, with D tentatively TRBD2 (6 bases). This CDR3 has 13 residues. Germline V gene data show CDR1 as SGHAT and CDR2 as FQNNGV. The V gene lost 5 bases and the J gene lost 7 bases, with 12 bases spanning the gap. In DNA, the CDR3 is TGTGCCAGCAGCCGGGGACTCCCAAATGAGCAGTTCTTC. Translation: CASSRGLPNEQFF.

The V gene is TRBV14, the J gene TRBJ1-2; 9 positions match TRBD1. The J segment lost 0 bases and the V segment lost 5 bases, leaving 7 bases of the junction unmatched. The CDR3 contains 16 residues. The germline V gene has CDR1 SGHDN and CDR2 FVKESK. DNA of the CDR3: TGTGCCAGCAGCTACAGGGGGCCGCAACCTAACTATGGCTACACCTTC. As protein: CASSYRGPQPNYGYTF.

This clone was detected once. The V and J genes are TRBV18 and TRBJ2-7; D is unclear. The CDR3 extends over 16 amino acids. Germline CDR1 reads KGHSH; CDR2 reads LQKENI. V lost 2 bases and J lost 1, with 15 bases in between. The CDR3 sequence is CASSPRLRRGSYEQYF. The CDR3 DNA follows: TGTGCCAGCTCACCAAGATTAAGACGCGGTTCCTACGAGCAGTACTTC.

The V call is TRBV5-8, the J call TRBJ1-4, with a possible D match to TRBD1 (6 bases). The germline V and J ends were trimmed by 4 bases and 10 bases, with 14 bases remaining between them. There are 13 residues in the CDR3. The V gene's germline CDR1 is SGHTS and CDR2 YDEGEE. The CDR3 region has the DNA TGTGCCAGCAGCCTCTTGGACAGTGGAAAACTGTTTTTT. It translates to CASSLLDSGKLFF. The variable domain in full, with the rest retrieved from reference TRBV5-8 and TRBJ1-4, is EAGVTQSPTHLIKTRGQQATLRCSPISGHTSVYWYQQALGLGLQFLLWYDEGEERNRGNFPPRFSGRQFPNYSSELNVNALELEDSALYLCASSLLDSGKLFFGSGTQLSVL.

The V call is TRBV5-1, the J call TRBJ2-7; 9 positions agree with TRBD1. Germline CDR1 is SGHRS and CDR2 is YFSETQ. The CDR3 sequence is 15 residues long. Germline trimming cut 1 base from V and 5 bases from J; bases unmatched to any gene: 7. The CDR3, as DNA: TGCGCCAGCAGCTTGACGAACAGGGGGCGCGACGAGCAGTACTTC. It codes for CASSLTNRGRDEQYF.